A selection of T cell receptor beta chains follows, all from one sample in a study of cytomegalovirus exposure and HLA in healthy donors. Repertoires were generated with immunoSEQ multiplex PCR, while TCRdb's copy carries only in-frame clones and drops some. Of 150,000 to 170,000 clones listed, nearly 80% are singletons. The sample consisted of PBMCs. These receptors all stem from a man aged 25-45 years in good health and CMV-seropositive. Each CDR3 is given with its conserved first and last residue. A D gene is named only where the DNA matches it firmly. For some rows the clone size is stated as once, few or many, or as a class when expanded; others skip it.

clone_size: few; j_call: TRBJ2-2; d_call: .; v_call: TRBV28; cdr3_nt: TGTGCCAGCAGGATAGGACAGTGGGACACCGGGGAGCTGTTTTTT; cdr3_aa: CASRIGQWDTGELFF
clone_size: .; j_call: TRBJ1-4; d_call: .; v_call: TRBV7-3; cdr3_nt: TGTGCCAGCAGCTTAAACGGACAGCCTAATGAAAAACTGTTTTTT; cdr3_aa: CASSLNGQPNEKLFF
clone_size: .; j_call: TRBJ1-4; d_call: .; v_call: TRBV4-1; cdr3_nt: TGCGCCAGCAGCCAAGGTGTGCGTAATGAAAAACTGTTTTTT; cdr3_aa: CASSQGVRNEKLFF
clone_size: few; j_call: TRBJ2-1; d_call: TRBD1; v_call: TRBV7-9; cdr3_nt: TGTGCCAGCAGCTTAGTGGACAGGGGTCCGTACAATGAGCAGTTCTTC; cdr3_aa: CASSLVDRGPYNEQFF
clone_size: .; j_call: TRBJ2-2; d_call: .; v_call: TRBV9; cdr3_nt: TGTGCCAGCAGTGCCAAGACAGCGAACACCGGGGAGCTGTTTTTT; cdr3_aa: CASSAKTANTGELFF
clone_size: .; j_call: TRBJ2-7; d_call: .; v_call: TRBV7-2; cdr3_nt: TGTGCCAGCAGCTCACAGGGTAGTAGAAACGAGCAGTACTTC; cdr3_aa: CASSSQGSRNEQYF
clone_size: .; j_call: TRBJ2-7; d_call: TRBD2; v_call: TRBV19; cdr3_nt: TGTGCCAGTAGTTGGGGACTAGCGGGAGATGGGATCGTCGAGCAGTACTTC; cdr3_aa: CASSWGLAGDGIVEQYF
clone_size: .; j_call: TRBJ2-3; d_call: .; v_call: TRBV7-8; cdr3_nt: TGTGCCAGCAGCTTAGGTTACGGCGGAGGCACAGATACGCAGTATTTT; cdr3_aa: CASSLGYGGGTDTQYF
clone_size: .; j_call: TRBJ1-1; d_call: TRBD1; v_call: TRBV19; cdr3_nt: TGTGCCAGTAGACTAACAGGGGCCCTGAACACTGAAGCTTTCTTT; cdr3_aa: CASRLTGALNTEAFF
clone_size: few; j_call: TRBJ2-3; d_call: .; v_call: TRBV7-2; cdr3_nt: TGTGCCAGCAGCTTACGGGATACGCAGTATTTT; cdr3_aa: CASSLRDTQYF
clone_size: .; j_call: TRBJ2-2; d_call: TRBD2; v_call: TRBV6-5; cdr3_nt: TGTGCCACTAGACTAGCGGGAGACACCGGGGAGCTGTTTTTT; cdr3_aa: CATRLAGDTGELFF
clone_size: .; j_call: TRBJ2-7; d_call: .; v_call: TRBV18; cdr3_nt: TGTGCCAGCTCACCACCGTCGGGGACCTACGAGCAGTACTTC; cdr3_aa: CASSPPSGTYEQYF
clone_size: .; j_call: TRBJ2-1; d_call: TRBD2; v_call: TRBV29-1; cdr3_nt: TGCAGCGTTGAAGGAGCGGGAGGGTACCACAATGAGCAGTTCTTC; cdr3_aa: CSVEGAGGYHNEQFF
clone_size: .; j_call: TRBJ2-7; d_call: TRBD2; v_call: TRBV29-1; cdr3_nt: TGCAGCGTTGAAGACACTAGCGGGAGTTCCTACGAGCAGTACTTC; cdr3_aa: CSVEDTSGSSYEQYF
clone_size: .; j_call: TRBJ1-5; d_call: .; v_call: TRBV28; cdr3_nt: TGTGCCAGCAAGGCAGGGTGGGCAGGGCCCCAGCATTTT; cdr3_aa: CASKAGWAGPQHF
clone_size: .; j_call: TRBJ2-3; d_call: TRBD2; v_call: TRBV10-3; cdr3_nt: TGTGCCATCAACTTAGCGGGTAACACAGATACGCAGTATTTT; cdr3_aa: CAINLAGNTDTQYF
clone_size: .; j_call: TRBJ2-1; d_call: TRBD1; v_call: TRBV9; cdr3_nt: TGTGCCAGCAGCGTAGAGTGGACAGGGGACGGTGAGCAGTTCTTC; cdr3_aa: CASSVEWTGDGEQFF
clone_size: .; j_call: TRBJ2-4; d_call: .; v_call: TRBV28; cdr3_nt: TGTGCCAGCAGCAACGCACAGGGAGCCAAAAACATTCAGTACTTC; cdr3_aa: CASSNAQGAKNIQYF
clone_size: .; j_call: TRBJ2-1; d_call: TRBD2; v_call: TRBV6-6; cdr3_nt: TGTGCCAGCAGTAGGGGACTAGCGGAGAATGAGCAGTTCTTC; cdr3_aa: CASSRGLAENEQFF
clone_size: .; j_call: TRBJ2-1; d_call: .; v_call: TRBV4-2; cdr3_nt: TGTGCCAGCAGCCAAGATGGAGCAGGGGCGGACTATGAGCAGTTCTTC; cdr3_aa: CASSQDGAGADYEQFF
clone_size: .; j_call: TRBJ2-7; d_call: TRBD1; v_call: TRBV18; cdr3_nt: TGTGCCAGCTCACCGGCGGACAGGGGTTGCGAGCAGTACTTC; cdr3_aa: CASSPADRGCEQYF
clone_size: .; j_call: TRBJ2-5; d_call: .; v_call: TRBV5-4; cdr3_nt: TGTGCCAGCAGCTTGGAGGGAGGAGGAGAGACCCAGTACTTC; cdr3_aa: CASSLEGGGETQYF
clone_size: .; j_call: TRBJ1-5; d_call: .; v_call: TRBV29-1; cdr3_nt: TGCAGCGTTTCAGGGGGCAATCAGCCCCAGCATTTT; cdr3_aa: CSVSGGNQPQHF
clone_size: .; j_call: TRBJ2-5; d_call: TRBD2; v_call: TRBV9; cdr3_nt: TGTGCCAGCAGCGTCTCGGCGGGAGGACCCCAAGAGACCCAGTACTTC; cdr3_aa: CASSVSAGGPQETQYF
clone_size: .; j_call: TRBJ2-5; d_call: .; v_call: TRBV7-9; cdr3_nt: TGTGCCAGCAGCTTATTCGTCCGGGCCGGAGGGGAGACCCAGTACTTC; cdr3_aa: CASSLFVRAGGETQYF
clone_size: .; j_call: TRBJ1-5; d_call: .; v_call: TRBV18; cdr3_nt: TGTGCCAGCTCACCAGCCAGATCTCAGCCCCAGCATTTT; cdr3_aa: CASSPARSQPQHF
clone_size: .; j_call: TRBJ1-1; d_call: .; v_call: TRBV7-8; cdr3_nt: TGTGCCAGCAGCTTAACTACCGCTGAAGCTTTCTTT; cdr3_aa: CASSLTTAEAFF
clone_size: .; j_call: TRBJ2-1; d_call: TRBD2; v_call: TRBV7-9; cdr3_nt: TGTGCCAGCAGTTGGGCTAGCGGGAGATACAATGAGCAGTTCTTC; cdr3_aa: CASSWASGRYNEQFF
clone_size: .; j_call: TRBJ2-3; d_call: .; v_call: TRBV7-8; cdr3_nt: TGTGCCAGCAGCCCTAGTATCCCGCAGTATTTT; cdr3_aa: CASSPSIPQYF
clone_size: .; j_call: TRBJ2-7; d_call: .; v_call: TRBV18; cdr3_nt: TGTGCCAGCTCACCGCTAGGGGTGTTGGGATCCTACGAGCAGTACTTC; cdr3_aa: CASSPLGVLGSYEQYF
clone_size: few; j_call: TRBJ1-1; d_call: .; v_call: TRBV7-9; cdr3_nt: TGTGCCAGCAGCTTCCCGAAGGGGAAGAACACTGAAGCTTTCTTT; cdr3_aa: CASSFPKGKNTEAFF